One sample yielded the 8 T cell receptor beta chains listed below, sequenced in a study of cytomegalovirus exposure and HLA in healthy donors. PCR involved 60 Vbeta and 13 Jbeta primers. Here immunoSEQ multiplex PCR was the method, and the copy in TCRdb shows in-frame clones only, minus some. The repertoire has under 150,000 clones, about 80% of them found once; the top ten carry more than 0.95%. The source material was PBMCs. The source of these receptors is a man in his fifties in good health and CMV-seronegative.

CDR3 sequence (DNA): TGCAGCGTTCATGACGGCGGTCCCGACGAGCAGTACTTC. Encoded protein: CSVHDGGPDEQYF. The chain uses TRBV29-1 and TRBJ2-5, with D uncertain. The J call may be in error: the DNA end matches TRBJ2-7 better. CDR1 SQVTM and CDR2 ANQGSEA come from the germline V gene. This CDR3 region has 13 residues.

This chain connects TRBV7-2 to TRBJ1-2; 8 bases line up with TRBD1. This CDR3 has 13 amino acids. Germline V gene data show CDR1 as SGHTA and CDR2 as FQGNSA. V was pared by 3 bases and J by 10 bases, with 7 bases of the junction left unmatched. CDR3 bases: TGTGCCAGCAGCTTCGACAGGGGAGCCGCCTACACCTTC. This codes for CASSFDRGAAYTF. The entire variable domain, with the rest obtained from reference TRBV7-2 and TRBJ1-2, is as follows: GAGVSQSPSNKVTEKGKDVELRCDPISGHTALYWYRQSLGQGLEFLIYFQGNSAPDKSGLPSDRFSAERTGGSVSTLTIQRTQQEDSAVYLCASSFDRGAAYTFGSGTRLTVV.

The V call is TRBV5-8, the J call TRBJ2-5; possibly TRBD1 for D (6 bases). Germline assignment: CDR1 SGHTS and CDR2 YDEGEE. The CDR3 sequence is 13 residues long. V was clipped by 6 bases and J by 3 bases, with 12 bases between them. The CDR3 region is CASTGQLKETQYF. The CDR3 DNA is TGTGCCAGCACCGGACAGTTAAAAGAGACCCAGTACTTC.

As DNA, the CDR3 is TGCGCCAGCAGCCAAGAGGGTAGCGGGAGTAGAGGCGGGGAGCTGTTTTTT. This gives the protein CASSQEGSGSRGGELFF. The chain couples TRBV4-1 to TRBJ2-2; 9 positions match TRBD2. V gave up 0 bases and J gave up 7 bases; unmatched junction bases: 9. Germline V CDR1 and CDR2: MGHRA, YSYEKL. The CDR3 contains 17 residues.

This chain links TRBV29-1 with TRBJ2-1; 7 bases match TRBD2. The ends lost 8 bases at V and 7 bases at J; junction bases unmatched: 8. CDR3 length: 12 residues. The germline V gene encodes CDR1 SQVTM and CDR2 ANQGSEA. CDR3 sequence: CSSPGGVNEQFF. For the CDR3, the DNA is TGCAGCTCTCCGGGGGGAGTGAATGAGCAGTTCTTC.

The chain employs TRBV11-2 and TRBJ2-1; perhaps TRBD2 as D (6 bases). Germline CDR1 is SGHAT and CDR2 is FQNNGV. This CDR3 has 15 residues. V was trimmed by 0 bases and J by 7 bases, leaving 13 bases between them. The CDR3 coding sequence is TGTGCCAGCAGCTTAGATGAGACTAGTAGGAATGAGCAGTTCTTC. It codes for CASSLDETSRNEQFF.

This chain uses TRBV7-2 with TRBJ2-5; no clear D gene. CDR1 and CDR2 from the germline V gene are SGHTA and FQGNSA. This CDR3 contains 13 residues. Trimming took 5 bases from V and 3 from J, leaving 10 bases between them. The CDR3, as DNA: TGTGCCAGCAGCCAACGTCGGGAAGAGACCCAGTACTTC. Its translation is CASSQRREETQYF.

The gene calls are TRBV28 and TRBJ2-1; a weak D match, TRBD2 (6 bases). V was shortened by 6 bases and J by 3 bases, with 12 bases between the two germline ends. The CDR3 has 14 residues. The germline CDR1 and CDR2 sequences are MDHEN and SYDVKM. CDR3: CASSFRGSYNEQFF. The CDR3 nucleotides are TGTGCCAGCAGCTTCCGGGGGAGCTACAATGAGCAGTTCTTC.